The clone carrying this TCR beta chain was observed a handful of times. What it binds is not known. Noted treatment: 10-day PBMC culture with coronavirus spike peptide pools or control peptides (ViraFEST assay). Positivity by PCR occurred from March to December 2020, a period that predated US Alpha, Beta and Delta variants. This record comes from a study of vaccination and CD4 T cells after COVID-19. Across the whole study: Comprising six males and four females, the convalescent participants counted two Hispanic individuals among them.

The CDR3 loop spans 12 amino acids. In germline, CDR1 is DFQATT, CDR2 SNEGSKA (reference sequence). Trimming took off 3 bases at V and 6 bases at J, with 11 bases between the two ends. Oncomine TCR Beta short-read sequencing was applied to DNA from cultured CD4+ T cells. After culture, CD4+ T cells served as the source for genomic DNA extraction. TCRdb re-called the PCR reads through MiXCR, storing one row per CDR3 protein. The data show more than 10,000 distinct CDR3 sequences, about two fifths seen once. The source was CD4+ T cells from blood, cultured in vitro, collected before SARS-CoV-2 vaccination. The receptor comes from a human donor who had recovered from COVID-19. The chain is built from TRBV20-1 and TRBJ1-1, with D possibly being TRBD1 (5 bases). For the CDR3, the DNA is TGCAGTGCTAGTAAGGGGTCCCCTGAAGCTTTCTTT. Its protein product is CSASKGSPEAFF.